The clone carrying this T cell receptor beta chain was recorded many times. The CDR3 is 13 amino acids. Trimming took off 1 base at V and 5 bases at J, with 8 bases between the two ends. CDR1 and CDR2 (germline): MNHNS, SASEGT. The sample belongs to a study of blood T cells in healthy people across ages. The authors ran a second PCR of about 6 to 12 cycles using a sample-barcoded 5' primer and a J-beta primer mix. Via MiXCR, TCRdb re-called the 5' RACE reads, giving one row per CDR3 protein. The table has under 2,000,000 distinct CDR3 sequences, roughly 50% seen once; the top ten hold around 2.1%. Source material: blood. This clonotype originated in a woman in her thirties or forties in good health. The rearrangement uses TRBV6-1 and TRBJ1-2, with D uncertain. The CDR3 DNA is TGTGCCAGCAGTGAAGGGACCGCGTATGGCTACACCTTC. The encoded protein is CASSEGTAYGYTF.